This TCR beta chain was retrieved from a study of shared clonotypes between healthy human individuals. Study in general: Per-donor plates numbered three CD4 naive, three CD4 memory, two CD8 naive and one CD8 memory.

TCRdb keeps only in-frame clones here, not all; method: immunoSEQ multiplex PCR. The table lists approximately 2.4 million clones, 90% to 97% of them singletons. Broader study findings: The authors sampled blood alone, and tissue repertoires likely differ.

From germline, CDR1 is MNHNY and CDR2 SVGAGI (reference sequence). V was pared by 5 bases and J by 5 bases, with 15 bases between. This CDR3 comprises 14 residues. A remark on this clone: Antigen unknown.

This receptor was taken from a man aged 18 to 30 in good health. Source material: naive CD4+ T cells sorted from blood. Specified subset: CD45RA+ positively selected. This chain connects TRBV6-6 to TRBJ2-5, with a tentative D call TRBD1 (5 bases). CDR3 bases: TGTGCCAGCAGTCCGGCAGGGATGGGTGAGACCCAGTACTTC. It specifies CASSPAGMGETQYF.